This TCR beta chain emerged from a study of identifying expanded T cells in peripheral blood. Study results and limitations: Differentially abundant clones: around 1.2 between replicates, about 15 at 2 to 3 weeks, 19 to 20 at four.

CDR1 and CDR2 from the germline V gene are LGHNA and YNFKEQ. J lost 0 bases, V lost 0 bases, and 6 bases had no gene match. The CDR3 loop spans 18 amino acids. The table lists this clone with a count of one. Antigen: not known. The table came from immunoSEQ multiplex PCR; TCRdb's copy has only in-frame clones and leaves some out. In the table there are under 150,000 clones, 86% of which are singletons. No infections or other immune events were documented during collection. Sequenced: blood. The chain has TRBV4-2 and TRBJ2-2; 8 nucleotides line up with TRBD2. The receptor's source is a person aged 18 to 75 in good health. CDR3 coding DNA: TGTGCCAGCAGCCAAGAAGCGGGGGCCAACACGAACACCGGGGAGCTGTTTTTT. Protein: CASSQEAGANTNTGELFF.